Described below is a single T cell receptor beta chain sequence and its context. The table lists this clone with a few counts. The clone's antigen remains unknown. Per-nucleotide qualities are absent, and no much larger clonotype sits a single base away. Samples from volunteer blood donors who had recovered from COVID-19 were contributed by a second Seattle source. Whole blood was collected in K2EDTA tubes by collaborating institutions according to the institutions' own protocols. Collaborator samples were shipped for TCRbeta analysis as frozen whole blood, isolated PBMCs, or DNA extracted from either sample type. Deletion took 5 bases off V and 0 bases off J, with a span of 7 bases between the germline ends. From cysteine to phenylalanine, the CDR3 is 13 amino acids long. The read is trimmed to its CDR3 DNA, 39 bases read in frame from base 1. The germline V gene (reference sequence) supplies CDR1 LNHDA and CDR2 SQIVND.

The immunoSEQ Assay, a bias-controlled multiplex PCR, was used to amplify TCRbeta CDR3 regions from genomic DNA. As for the authors' bioinformatics: The number of nucleated cells in each sample was estimated by amplification of reference gene primers within the assay. Sequence reads were collapsed and filtered to measure the absolute abundance of every unique TCRbeta CDR3 rearrangement. Productive Simpson clonality was computed per sample as the square root of Simpson's diversity index over productive rearrangements. Sourced from immuneACCESS, this table was stored by TCRdb with only in-frame sequences that have V and J called. A share of the clones is absent; for the studies checked, an unresolved V gene accounts for under half, and the remainder has no known explanation. Clone size and V and J calls were adopted from that table, with D and trimming inferred from the DNA. The sample includes 200,000 or so clones, with around four fifths observed a single time. The biggest ten clones account for approximately 5.1% of the sample.

This specimen comes from a study of blood T cell repertoires in COVID-19 (dated by TCRdb to about 2020). Background for the entire study: Samples from collaborators originated in the United States, Italy and Spain and spanned both the acute and convalescent phases of COVID-19. The repertoires were made available in a free public database intended to serve as a resource for research on the immune response to SARS-CoV-2. Where available, HLA class I and class II types were obtained from metadata supplied by the sample provider rather than from assay-based typing. Samples were obtained from the ongoing ImmuneRACE study (first 160 participants) and from roughly 1,300 subjects provided by 6 global collaborators. The prospective study material was composed of cDNA or gDNA derived from T cells, B-cell-depleted T cells, or PBMCs. Deeply sampled blood TCRbeta repertoires from subjects exposed to, actively infected with, or recovered from COVID-19 were included in the dataset. Nearly every sample came with metadata listing a de-identified subject ID, COVID-19 status, age in years and sex.

Points the paper makes about the study in general: The quantity of clinical and demographic metadata differed by source and by participant and was supplied without curation.

The clonotype originates from a woman aged 55-75 years who had recovered from COVID-19. The material sequenced was peripheral blood. The chain was built from TRBV19 and TRBJ1-1, with an unclear D gene assignment. CDR3 loop: CASSFNLNTEAFF. Read as DNA, the sequence is TGTGCCAGTAGTTTCAATTTGAACACTGAAGCTTTCTTT.